The source of this TCR beta chain is a study of cytomegalovirus exposure and HLA in healthy donors. Study observations and caveats: A later analysis reported that several of the most significant clusters appeared to be linked to common viral pathogens, among them Epstein-Barr virus. The listing of roughly 160 TCR beta chains classed them as cytomegalovirus-associated. A link between a missense DCLRE1C variant and TCR beta V- and J-gene trimming emerged from a later analysis.

As for this clone: The antigen is undetermined.

PCR used 60 Vbeta primers and 13 Jbeta primers. Measured with immunoSEQ multiplex PCR; TCRdb has only the in-frame clones, and not every one. This table has 120,000 to 150,000 clones, around 72% appearing once. Per the germline V gene, CDR1 is MDHEN and CDR2 is SYDVKM. The V gene end was trimmed by 6 bases and the J gene end by 5 bases; junction bases not matched to a gene: 9. CDR3 length: 14 amino acids. The sequencing sample was made of PBMCs. The rearrangement uses TRBV28 and TRBJ1-1; 7 nucleotides agree with TRBD1. This sequence was found in a man aged 40-49 years in good health and CMV-seronegative. In nucleotides, the CDR3 is TGTGCCAGCAGCCGCGCACAGGGGTTTACTGAAGCTTTCTTT. It is translated as CASSRAQGFTEAFF. Based on the CDR3 plus reference TRBV28 and TRBJ1-1, the full variable domain is DVKVTQSSRYLVKRTGEKVFLECVQDMDHENMFWYRQDPGLGLRLIYFSYDVKMKEKGDIPEGYSVSREKKERFSLILESASTNQTSMYLCASSRAQGFTEAFFGQGTRLTVV.